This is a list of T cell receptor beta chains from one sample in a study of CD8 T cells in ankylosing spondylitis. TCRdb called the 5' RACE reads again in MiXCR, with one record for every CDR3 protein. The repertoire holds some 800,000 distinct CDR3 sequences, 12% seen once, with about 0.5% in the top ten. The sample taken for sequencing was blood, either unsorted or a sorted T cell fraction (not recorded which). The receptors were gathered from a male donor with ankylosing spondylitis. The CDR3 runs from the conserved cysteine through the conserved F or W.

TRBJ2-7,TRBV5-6,CASSLVARGKSEQYF
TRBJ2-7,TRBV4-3,CASSLLAGESLYEQYF
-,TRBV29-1,CSGWDRGLHQFF
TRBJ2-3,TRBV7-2,CASSFGLAGGPSRTQYF
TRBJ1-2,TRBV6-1,CASTDGLANYGYTF
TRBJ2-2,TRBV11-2,CASSTPTGWTGELFF
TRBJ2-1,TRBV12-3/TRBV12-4,CASSSLPGLVAEQFF
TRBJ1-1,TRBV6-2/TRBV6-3,CASSYSMVRPEAFF
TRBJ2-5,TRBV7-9,CASSLNDRGMETQYF
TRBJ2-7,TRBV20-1,CSTSAGGRVPYEQYF
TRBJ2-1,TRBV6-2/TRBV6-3,CASSPTGWDNEQFF
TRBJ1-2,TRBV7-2,CASSLGGLSSYGYTF